These 23 T cell receptor beta chains share one sample of origin, sequenced in a study of blood T cell repertoires in COVID-19. Here immunoSEQ multiplex PCR was the method, and the copy in TCRdb shows in-frame clones only, minus some. This sample has more than 150,000 clones, with roughly 90% found just once. The sequenced material came from peripheral blood. The receptors derive from a man in his sixties with acute or convalescent COVID-19.

The chain carries TRBV9 and TRBJ2-4, with D maybe TRBD1 (5 bases). Trimming removed 0 bases at V and 3 bases at J, with 10 bases between. The CDR3 has 15 amino acids. CDR1 SGDLS and CDR2 YYNGEE come from the germline V gene. The DNA of the CDR3 is TGTGCCAGCAGCGTAGGGACATCGGGCAAAAACATTCAGTACTTC. This codes for CASSVGTSGKNIQYF.

The chain joins TRBV5-1 to TRBJ2-7; D remains unclear. Germline CDR1 SGHRS, CDR2 YFSETQ. This CDR3 is 12 amino acids long. The V end was cut by 5 bases, the J end by 0 bases, with 6 bases between. CDR3 loop: CASSSTSYEQYF. CDR3 nucleotide sequence: TGCGCCAGCAGTAGCACCTCCTACGAGCAGTACTTC.

The rearrangement joins TRBV25-1 to TRBJ1-4; D gene unclear. CDR1 is MGHDK and CDR2 is SYGVNS in the germline V gene. The CDR3 contains 15 residues. V lost 8 bases, J lost 1 base, and 14 bases lay in between. CDR3 region: CASAPGGRTNEKLFF. The DNA for the CDR3 is TGTGCCAGCGCCCCGGGAGGGAGAACTAATGAAAAACTGTTTTTT.

The V and J genes are TRBV6-5 and TRBJ2-1, with D uncertain. The CDR3 runs 13 residues. Deletions cut 2 bases from V and 4 bases from J, with 6 bases between. Looked up from germline, CDR1 is MNHEY and CDR2 is SVGAGI. The CDR3 loop reads CASSYNRYNEQFF. CDR3 bases: TGTGCCAGCAGTTACAACAGATACAATGAGCAGTTCTTC.

In its sample, this clone was seen a few times. This chain connects TRBV6-1 to TRBJ1-1; D is unresolved. Germline V lookup: CDR1 MNHNS, CDR2 SASEGT. The length of the CDR3 is 14 residues. V gave up 3 bases and J gave up 6 bases, with 14 bases separating them. The DNA of the CDR3 is TGTGCCAGCAGTGATTCGGGGTTGGCCTCTGAAGCTTTCTTT. Protein product: CASSDSGLASEAFF.

Only a few counts were recorded for this clone. V is TRBV10-1 and J is TRBJ2-3, with a possible D match to TRBD2 (6 bases). The CDR3 has 15 residues. The V end was cut by 8 bases, the J end by 0 bases, with 15 bases between. CDR1 WNHNN and CDR2 SYGVQD come from the germline V gene (reference sequence). Here the CDR3 reads CASGSWGDSTDTQYF. CDR3 DNA sequence: TGCGCCAGCGGATCCTGGGGGGATAGCACAGATACGCAGTATTTT.

This rearrangement joins TRBV2 to TRBJ2-7; D may be TRBD1 (6 bases). Per germline, CDR1 SNHLY and CDR2 FYNNEI. This CDR3 is 14 amino acids long. Trimming cost V 5 bases and J 2 bases, with 13 bases left between them. CDR3 sequence reads: CASSPGTLTYEQYF. The CDR3, as DNA: TGTGCCAGCAGTCCCGGGACACTCACCTACGAGCAGTACTTC.

The chain is built from TRBV6-5 and TRBJ1-5; D may be TRBD1 (5 bases). Germline CDR1 reads MNHEY; CDR2 reads SVGAGI. V lost 11 bases and J 4 bases, leaving 15 bases between the germline ends. The CDR3 has 13 residues. The CDR3 reads CAGRQGSNQPQHF. The CDR3 nucleotides read TGTGCCGGCCGGCAGGGTAGTAATCAGCCCCAGCATTTT.

The chain has TRBV3-1 (or the pseudogene TRBV3-2) and TRBJ1-3, with 7 bases identical to TRBD1. V gave up 7 bases and J gave up 8 bases; unmatched junction bases: 5. Per the germline V gene, CDR1 is LGHDT and CDR2 is YNNKEL (reference sequence). This CDR3 spans 12 amino acids. CDR3 bases: TGTGCCAGCACAGGGGGTGGGGACACCATATATTTT. Translation: CASTGGGDTIYF.

The chain joins TRBV5-1 to TRBJ2-7, with a tentative D call TRBD2 (7 bases). The CDR3 totals 14 residues. Germline V gene lookup returns CDR1 SGHRS and CDR2 YFSETQ. With 7 bases removed from V and 6 bases from J, the gap between germline ends came to 20 bases. This chain's CDR3 is CASSTGGAVGEQYF. The CDR3 DNA reads as TGCGCCAGCTCGACTGGGGGGGCTGTCGGCGAGCAGTACTTC.

A single count supports this clone. This rearrangement joins TRBV7-9 to TRBJ1-1; D possibly corresponds to TRBD1 (6 bases). Looked up from germline, CDR1 is SEHNR and CDR2 is FQNEAQ (reference sequence). Trimming removed 5 bases at V and 1 base at J, with 14 bases between. This CDR3 has 15 residues. The CDR3 DNA reads as TGTGCCAGCAGCCATCTAGGACAGCAGAACACTGAAGCTTTCTTT. This encodes CASSHLGQQNTEAFF.

The rearrangement uses TRBV4-2 and TRBJ1-3; TRBD1 aligns across 7 bases. Germline V lookup: CDR1 LGHNA, CDR2 YNFKEQ. V lost 3 bases to trimming and J lost 0 bases; unmatched junction nucleotides: 5. There are 16 residues in the CDR3. CDR3 DNA: TGTGCCAGCAGCCATGCACAGGGGAACTCTGGAAACACCATATATTTT. Translation: CASSHAQGNSGNTIYF.

In this sample, this clone turned up once. The chain employs TRBV5-4 and TRBJ1-1; 8 nucleotides line up with TRBD1. CDR1 and CDR2 from the germline V gene are SGHNT and YYREEE (reference sequence). The CDR3 spans 14 residues. V was clipped by 4 bases and J by 4 bases; unmatched bases: 6. The CDR3 loop reads CASSTPGGPTEAFF. In DNA, the CDR3 is TGTGCCAGCAGCACCCCAGGGGGCCCCACTGAAGCTTTCTTT.

The CDR3 protein is CATERREGKSPLHF. The DNA of the CDR3 is TGTGCCACCGAAAGGAGGGAAGGAAAATCACCCCTCCACTTT. The V gene is TRBV5-6, the J gene TRBJ1-6; D gene ambiguous. The CDR3 is made up of 14 amino acids. CDR1 and CDR2 (germline): SGHDT, YYEEEE. The V gene lost 9 bases and the J gene lost 10 bases, with 20 bases spanning the gap.

V is TRBV27 and J is TRBJ2-6, with D perhaps TRBD2 (5 bases). CDR1 and CDR2 (germline): MNHEY, SMNVEV (reference sequence). CDR3 length: 14 residues. Trimming pared 5 bases from V and 2 bases from J, leaving 7 bases between. The CDR3 reads CASSAGAGANVLTF. The CDR3 DNA reads as TGTGCCAGCAGTGCCGGGGCTGGGGCCAACGTCCTGACTTTC.

This clone has only one observation. The chain carries TRBV6-5 and TRBJ1-2; 8 positions match TRBD1. V dropped 2 bases and J dropped 6; count of bases not matched to a gene: 5. There are 14 residues in the CDR3. The germline V gene encodes CDR1 MNHEY and CDR2 SVGAGI. CDR3 loop: CASSYRRGLDGYTF. For the CDR3, the DNA is TGTGCCAGCAGTTACCGCAGGGGGCTGGATGGCTACACCTTC.

The chain uses TRBV27 and TRBJ2-7; D not certain. This CDR3 has 12 residues. Germline values: CDR1 MNHEY, CDR2 SMNVEV (reference sequence). Trimming took off 5 bases at V and 2 bases at J, with 7 bases between the two ends. Here the CDR3 reads CASSPGPYEQYF. The CDR3 DNA follows: TGTGCCAGCAGTCCGGGTCCCTACGAGCAGTACTTC.

The J gene is TRBJ2-1, the V gene TRBV3-1 (or the pseudogene TRBV3-2); TRBD2 is a possible D gene (6 bases). Trimming pared 0 bases from V and 10 bases from J, leaving 16 bases between. Germline-derived CDR1 and CDR2 are LGHDT and YNNKEL (reference sequence). This CDR3 contains 15 residues. The CDR3 protein is CASSQDSGRSLEQFF. The CDR3 coding sequence is TGTGCCAGCAGCCAAGATAGCGGCAGATCGTTGGAGCAGTTCTTC.

This clone has more than one count but fewer than ten. One end of the junction fails to match germline, which may point to a read error. In nucleotides, the CDR3 is TGTGCTAGCAGCTTAGGTGGCCAGGTTCCCGGGGAGCTGTTTTTT. This translates into CASSLGGQVPGELFF. The chain joins TRBV7-7 to TRBJ2-2, with D unresolved. In germline, CDR1 is SSHAT, CDR2 FNYEAQ (reference sequence). This CDR3 region has 15 residues.

This chain joins TRBV3-1 (or the pseudogene TRBV3-2) and TRBJ1-3; unclear D gene. The CDR3 has 14 residues. V gave up 4 bases and J gave up 4 bases, with 11 bases separating them. Per the germline V gene, CDR1 is LGHDT and CDR2 is YNNKEL (reference sequence). The CDR3: CASSRLERGNTIYF. The CDR3 coding sequence is TGTGCCAGCAGCCGCCTGGAGAGGGGAAACACCATATATTTT.

The chain employs TRBV3-1 (or the pseudogene TRBV3-2) and TRBJ1-1; maybe TRBD1 (5 bases). With 4 bases removed from V and 8 bases from J, the gap between germline ends came to 14 bases. CDR3 size: 13 residues. Looked up from germline, CDR1 is LGHDT and CDR2 is YNNKEL (reference sequence). CDR3 loop: CASSPSLGVEAFF. CDR3 nucleotide sequence: TGTGCCAGCAGCCCATCATTAGGGGTCGAAGCTTTCTTT.

The rearrangement links TRBV18 to TRBJ1-1; TRBD1 agrees at 10 bases. Trimming at V came to 4 bases and at J to 2 bases, leaving 7 bases not matched to a gene. CDR1 and CDR2 from the germline V gene are KGHSH and LQKENI. The CDR3 consists of 16 residues. CDR3 nucleotides: TGTGCCAGCTCACAAGGGACAGGGGCCAAAAACACTGAAGCTTTCTTT. It yields the protein CASSQGTGAKNTEAFF.

The V and J genes are TRBV2 and TRBJ2-7; 8 positions match TRBD1. J gave up 4 bases and V 6 bases, and 8 bases lay outside the gene matches. CDR3 length: 14 residues. From germline, CDR1 is SNHLY and CDR2 FYNNEI. The CDR3, as DNA: TGTGCCAGCAGCCACCAGGGGGCGGTGTACGAGCAGTACTTC. It is translated as CASSHQGAVYEQYF.